This is a list of T cell receptor beta chains from one sample in a study of T cell responses to AZD1222 COVID-19 vaccine. Sequenced by immunoSEQ multiplex PCR; TCRdb stores in-frame clones only, minus some. The sample includes about 82,000 clones, roughly 90% of them seen just once. The sample consisted of peripheral blood, taken 28 days after the second AZD1222 dose. All receptors derive from an adult who received the AZD1222 COVID-19 vaccine. CDR3s include the opening cysteine and the closing phenylalanine or tryptophan. D genes are given only for firm matches. Expanded clones get a size class; other rows say once, few or many, or leave the size out.

d_call	clone_size	j_call	v_call	cdr3_aa	cdr3_nt
NA	NA	TRBJ1-1	TRBV12-3/TRBV12-4	CASRRQGYTEAFF	TGTGCCAGCAGACGTCAAGGGTACACTGAAGCTTTCTTT
NA	few	TRBJ2-7	TRBV6-5	CASQYNDRNYEQYF	TGTGCCAGCCAATATAATGACAGGAACTACGAGCAGTACTTC
TRBD1	NA	TRBJ2-7	TRBV5-1	CASSHRQGRHYEQYF	TGCGCCAGCAGCCATAGACAGGGGAGACACTACGAGCAGTACTTC
NA	NA	TRBJ1-3	TRBV7-2	CASSLSHGNTIYF	TGTGCCAGCAGCTTATCACATGGAAACACCATATATTTT
NA	NA	TRBJ2-5	TRBV9	CASSVAPGLQETQYF	TGTGCCAGCAGCGTAGCTCCGGGACTTCAAGAGACCCAGTACTTC
NA	NA	TRBJ2-3	TRBV28	CASSQTTRTDTQYF	TGTGCCAGCAGCCAAACCACCCGCACAGATACGCAGTATTTT
NA	NA	TRBJ1-1	TRBV10-2	CASSDRGEAFF	TGCGCCAGCAGTGACAGGGGAGAAGCTTTCTTT
TRBD1	NA	TRBJ2-1	TRBV3-1/TRBV3-2	CASSQDRGQGLRNEQFF	TGTGCCAGCAGCCAAGATAGAGGACAGGGGTTGCGGAATGAGCAGTTCTTC
TRBD2	NA	TRBJ2-3	TRBV28	CASSFEAGGLTQYF	TGTGCCAGCAGTTTCGAAGCGGGGGGACTTACGCAGTATTTT
NA	NA	TRBJ2-5	TRBV7-9	CASSFVGETQYF	TGTGCCAGCAGCTTTGTTGGGGAGACCCAGTACTTC
NA	NA	TRBJ1-4	TRBV10-3	CAISRTPDSEKLFF	TGTGCCATCAGCCGGACACCTGACTCCGAAAAACTGTTTTTT
NA	few	TRBJ2-2	TRBV29-1	CSVEFKGNSAELNTGELFF	TGCAGCGTTGAATTCAAGGGGAATAGCGCAGAACTAAACACCGGGGAGCTGTTTTTT
TRBD2	NA	TRBJ2-1	TRBV27	CASNRRWTSGVKNEQFF	TGTGCCAGCAATAGACGTTGGACTAGCGGGGTCAAGAATGAGCAGTTCTTC
NA	once	TRBJ2-4	TRBV29-1	CSVELVGAGIQYF	TGCAGCGTTGAGCTTGTGGGCGCGGGCATTCAGTACTTC
TRBD1	NA	TRBJ1-1	TRBV5-1	CASRITGDTEAFF	TGCGCCAGCAGGATTACAGGGGACACTGAAGCTTTCTTT
TRBD2	NA	TRBJ2-5	TRBV29-1	CSAYGGGAGETQYF	TGCAGCGCCTATGGCGGGGGGGCGGGAGAGACCCAGTACTTC
NA	NA	TRBJ1-2	TRBV5-1	CASSVGFDGYTF	TGCGCCAGCAGCGTGGGTTTCGATGGCTACACCTTC
TRBD1	once	TRBJ1-3	TRBV4-2	CASSQGQSSGNTIYF	TGTGCCAGCAGCCAGGGACAGAGCTCTGGAAACACCATATATTTT
TRBD1	NA	TRBJ1-2	TRBV7-9	CASSFDRGVTGYTF	TGTGCCAGCAGTTTTGACAGGGGCGTTACCGGCTACACCTTC
NA	NA	TRBJ1-1	TRBV28	CASRASGDTGHTEAFF	TGTGCCAGCAGGGCCTCCGGGGACACAGGGCACACTGAAGCTTTCTTT
NA	few	TRBJ1-1	TRBV28	CASSFGYRSTEAFF	TGTGCCAGCAGTTTCGGGTACCGGTCCACTGAAGCTTTCTTT
TRBD1	few	TRBJ1-3	TRBV5-4	CASSLYGTGGSGNTIYF	TGTGCCAGCAGCTTGTACGGGACAGGGGGCTCTGGAAACACCATATATTTT
TRBD1	NA	TRBJ1-2	TRBV4-3	CASSNTWTGWDGYTF	TGCGCCAGCAGCAACACTTGGACAGGGTGGGATGGCTACACCTTC
NA	few	TRBJ1-1	TRBV7-3	CASSSTGSGTEAFF	TGTGCCAGCAGCTCGACAGGTTCGGGCACTGAAGCTTTCTTT
NA	NA	TRBJ1-1	TRBV19	CASSIWGTEAFF	TGTGCCAGTAGTATATGGGGCACTGAAGCTTTCTTT
TRBD1	once	TRBJ1-3	TRBV2	CASSRQGLAGNTIYF	TGTGCCAGCAGTCGACAGGGGCTCGCTGGAAACACCATATATTTT
NA	NA	TRBJ1-2	TRBV4-3	CASSLVMRDYGYTF	TGCGCCAGCAGCCTCGTCATGCGGGACTATGGCTACACCTTC
TRBD1	few	TRBJ1-3	TRBV7-9	CASSPTGGGGNTIYF	TGTGCCAGCAGCCCAACAGGGGGCGGGGGAAACACCATATATTTT
TRBD2	NA	TRBJ2-2	TRBV5-1	CASSFFPAGTSGTGELFF	TGCGCCAGCAGCTTTTTCCCAGCGGGGACCTCGGGGACCGGGGAGCTGTTTTTT
NA	once	TRBJ2-3	TRBV19	CASSKEHTDTQYF	TGTGCCAGTAGTAAGGAGCACACAGATACGCAGTATTTT
NA	NA	TRBJ2-7	TRBV6-6	CASTGGGYEQYF	TGTGCCAGCACGGGTGGAGGCTACGAGCAGTACTTC
TRBD1	NA	TRBJ1-2	TRBV7-2	CASSLSGTGVKNYGYTF	TGTGCCAGCAGCTTATCCGGGACAGGGGTTAAGAACTATGGCTACACCTTC
NA	NA	TRBJ2-1	TRBV10-3	CAIKGGTDFLDEQFF	TGTGCCATCAAGGGAGGGACAGATTTTTTGGATGAGCAGTTCTTC
NA	NA	TRBJ1-5	TRBV28	CASSSPNQPQHF	TGTGCCAGCAGTTCCCCTAATCAGCCCCAGCATTTT
TRBD1	once	TRBJ1-2	TRBV2	CASSRDSPYGYTF	TGTGCCAGCAGCCGGGACAGCCCCTATGGCTACACCTTC
NA	once	TRBJ1-3	TRBV3-1/TRBV3-2	CASSHSLPGDPGNTIYF	TGTGCCAGCAGCCATTCCCTCCCAGGGGATCCTGGAAACACCATATATTTT
NA	NA	TRBJ1-2	TRBV28	CAHWGSNYGYTF	TGTGCCCACTGGGGCAGTAACTATGGCTACACCTTC
NA	NA	TRBJ2-7	TRBV14	CASSQELTYEQYF	TGTGCCAGCAGCCAAGAATTAACCTACGAGCAGTACTTC
NA	NA	TRBJ2-7	TRBV27	CASSLTIAAPSYEQYF	TGTGCCAGCAGTTTAACGATCGCGGCTCCTTCCTACGAGCAGTACTTC
NA	NA	TRBJ1-1	TRBV12-3/TRBV12-4	CASSLGRAVEAFF	TGTGCCAGCAGTTTGGGCAGGGCCGTGGAAGCTTTCTTT
NA	few	TRBJ1-5	TRBV7-2	CASSAQGTGNQPQHF	TGTGCCAGCAGCGCGCAGGGTACCGGGAATCAGCCCCAGCATTTT
TRBD2	NA	TRBJ2-3	TRBV27	CASSLTPAPGLAGGESTDTQYF	TGTGCCAGCAGCCTGACACCAGCCCCGGGACTAGCGGGGGGGGAGAGCACAGATACGCAGTATTTT
NA	NA	TRBJ2-7	TRBV5-1	CASSPTTSSYEQYF	TGCGCCAGCAGCCCGACTACGAGCTCCTACGAGCAGTACTTC
TRBD1	NA	TRBJ2-7	TRBV28	CASGIDRGDFYEQYF	TGTGCCAGCGGGATAGACAGGGGCGATTTCTACGAGCAGTACTTC
TRBD1	NA	TRBJ1-2	TRBV11-3	CASSYQTGTGTYGYTF	TGTGCCAGCAGCTACCAGACCGGGACAGGAACCTATGGCTACACCTTC
TRBD1	NA	TRBJ1-1	TRBV7-2	CASSLRQGAAEAFF	TGTGCCAGCAGCTTAAGGCAGGGGGCCGCTGAAGCTTTCTTT
NA	NA	TRBJ1-2	TRBV19	CASSPGGVNTFYGYTF	TGTGCCAGTAGCCCGGGGGGAGTTAACACCTTCTATGGCTACACCTTC
NA	once	TRBJ1-6	TRBV6-5	CASSTTRGSPLHF	TGTGCCAGCAGTACCACAAGGGGTTCACCCCTCCACTTT